This T cell receptor (beta chain) appears in the sequencing data of a study of T cell repertoires in cytomegalovirus infection. MiXCR, applied by TCRdb to the reads, yields one record per CDR3 protein. The data hold tens of thousands of distinct CDR3 sequences, with approximately 24% observed a single time. Germline V gene sequence: CDR1 SGHTA, CDR2 FQGNSA. The ends were cut back, 3 bases at V and 5 bases at J, with 6 bases in the middle. The CDR3 runs to 12 residues. This clonotype was detected many times. Its antigen is undetermined. The sequence was collected from a human donor in good health (CMV status not recorded). Some clones in this sample may be carry-over from other donors' samples. The chain combines TRBV7-2 with TRBJ2-3; no reliable D call. Material: PBMCs, sequenced either directly or after in vitro stimulation (not recorded which). The CDR3 region is CASSLSLDTQYF. The DNA of the CDR3 is TGTGCCAGCAGCTTGAGTTTAGATACGCAGTATTTT.